The 2 T cell receptor beta chains listed next were all sequenced from one sample in a study of cytomegalovirus exposure and HLA in healthy donors. A multiplex PCR was run with 60 Vbeta primers and 13 Jbeta primers. Using immunoSEQ multiplex PCR, the repertoire was profiled, and TCRdb retains in-frame clones only, with some absent. The sample lists roughly 100,000 clones; around 80% were seen once. Sequenced input: PBMCs. These receptors were taken from a man between 18 and 35 years old in good health and CMV-seronegative.

The CDR3: CAWSVQGNEQFF. CDR3 bases: TGTGCCTGGAGTGTACAGGGCAATGAGCAGTTCTTC. The chain carries TRBV30 and TRBJ2-1; weak D call: TRBD1 (6 bases). Germline CDR1 reads GTSNPN; CDR2 reads SVGIG (reference sequence). V was clipped by 0 bases and J by 6 bases, with 6 bases between them. The CDR3 is made up of 12 amino acids.

The chain couples TRBV18 to TRBJ2-1; 7 bases are shared with TRBD1. The CDR3 length is 12 residues. Losses at the gene ends were 3 bases for V and 9 bases for J; bases not matched to a gene: 2. From germline, CDR1 is KGHSH and CDR2 LQKENI. The CDR3 DNA reads TGTGCCAGCTCACCGACAGGGAGTGAGCAGTTCTTC. This encodes CASSPTGSEQFF.